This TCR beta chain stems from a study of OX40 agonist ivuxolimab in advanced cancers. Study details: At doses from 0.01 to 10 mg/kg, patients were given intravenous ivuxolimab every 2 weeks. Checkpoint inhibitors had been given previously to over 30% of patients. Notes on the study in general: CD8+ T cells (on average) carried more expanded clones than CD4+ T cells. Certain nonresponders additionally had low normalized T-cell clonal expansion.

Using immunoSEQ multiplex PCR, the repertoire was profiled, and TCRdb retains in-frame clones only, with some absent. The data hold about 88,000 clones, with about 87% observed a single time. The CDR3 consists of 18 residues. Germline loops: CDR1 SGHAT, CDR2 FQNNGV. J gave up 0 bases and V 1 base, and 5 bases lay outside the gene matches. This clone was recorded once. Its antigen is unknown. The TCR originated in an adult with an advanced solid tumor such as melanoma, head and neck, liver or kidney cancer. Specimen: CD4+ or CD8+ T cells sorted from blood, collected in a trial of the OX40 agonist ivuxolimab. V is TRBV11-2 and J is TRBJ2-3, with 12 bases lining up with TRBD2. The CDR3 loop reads CASSLGTSGAASTDTQYF. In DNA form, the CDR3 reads TGTGCCAGCAGCTTAGGGACTAGCGGGGCCGCTAGCACAGATACGCAGTATTTT. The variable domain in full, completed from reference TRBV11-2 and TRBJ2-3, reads EAGVAQSPRYKIIEKRQSVAFWCNPISGHATLYWYQQILGQGPKLLIQFQNNGVVDDSQLPKDRFSAERLKGVDSTLKIQPAKLEDSAVYLCASSLGTSGAASTDTQYFGPGTRLTVL.